The clone carrying this T cell receptor beta chain was picked up a small number of times. It was with unique molecular identifiers that the TCRbeta library was prepared. TCRdb itself ran the PCR reads through MiXCR, one entry per CDR3 protein. This repertoire shows approximately 430,000 distinct CDR3 sequences, about 16% found once; its top ten account for around 30%. The record originates from a study of T-cell reconstitution after alpha-beta-depleted transplantation in children. This CDR3 is built from 16 residues. V was pared by 0 bases and J by 1 base, with 3 bases of the junction left unmatched. CDR1 is SGHRS and CDR2 is YFSETQ in the germline V gene.

This clonotype originated in a boy younger than two who had a stem cell transplant for Wiskott-Aldrich syndrome, so the T cells may come from the graft donor. Sequencing used PBMCs, mostly from graft donor cells, obtained 360 days after TCRalphabeta/CD19-depleted stem cell transplant. The genes are TRBV5-1 and TRBJ2-5; 10 bases fit TRBD2. CDR3 sequence (DNA): TGCGCCAGCAGCTTGGGGCTAGCGGGAGCCCAAGAGACCCAGTACTTC. It is translated as CASSLGLAGAQETQYF.